These 28 T cell receptor beta chains share one sample of origin, sequenced in a study of spatial heterogeneity in lung cancer. TCRdb processed the 5' RACE reads anew with MiXCR; each CDR3 protein has one entry. The table has approximately 24,000 distinct CDR3 sequences, 4% to 5% seen once. The time point is: sample taken at primary tumor resection. This material consisted of PBMCs, taken at surgery. These receptors were obtained from a male donor with early-stage non-small cell lung cancer.

This clonotype was observed many times. The chain couples TRBV24-1 to TRBJ2-2, with 10 bases that match TRBD2. The CDR3 is made up of 16 amino acids. CDR1 is KGHDR, CDR2 SFDVKD, per germline. Losses at the gene ends were 1 base for V and 7 bases for J; bases not matched to a gene: 5. The CDR3 is CATSDLSGRANGELFF. The CDR3 nucleotides are TGTGCCACCAGTGATTTAAGCGGGAGGGCGAACGGGGAGCTGTTTTTT.

This clonotype has at least ten counts. The genes are TRBV14 and TRBJ2-6; D is ambiguous. V lost 4 bases to trimming and J lost 4 bases, with 11 bases between them. From germline, CDR1 is SGHDN and CDR2 FVKESK. The CDR3 has 15 residues. The CDR3 loop reads CASSPPSAGANVLTF. In DNA form, the CDR3 reads TGTGCCAGCAGCCCGCCCTCGGCCGGGGCCAACGTCCTGACTTTC.

There are a few counts of this clonotype. With a much larger clone just one base away, this may be a read error. Here the CDR3 reads CTSNLQGYEQYF. The CDR3 DNA reads as TGTACCAGCAACTTACAGGGCTACGAGCAGTACTTC. This rearrangement joins TRBV28 to TRBJ2-7; maybe TRBD1 (6 bases). The CDR3 extends over 12 amino acids. Germline CDR1 is MDHEN and CDR2 is SYDVKM. The whole variable domain, filled in from reference TRBV28 and TRBJ2-7, reads DVKVTQSSRYLVKRTGEKVFLECVQDMDHENMFWYRQDPGLGLRLIYFSYDVKMKEKGDIPEGYSVSREKKERFSLILESASTNQTSMYLCTSNLQGYEQYFGPGTRLTVT.

In this sample, this clonotype turned up many times. V gene TRBV3-1 combines with J gene TRBJ1-3; D unresolved. With 1 base removed from V and 0 bases from J, the gap between germline ends came to 13 bases. This CDR3 region has 17 residues. Looked up from germline, CDR1 is LGHDT and CDR2 is YNNKEL (reference sequence). The CDR3 spells CASSQGTTALSGNTIYF. The CDR3 region has the DNA TGTGCCAGCAGCCAAGGGACCACAGCCCTCTCTGGAAACACCATATATTTT.

This clonotype has at least ten counts. The V gene is TRBV20-1, the J gene TRBJ1-1; a possible D gene is TRBD1 (5 bases). The CDR3 is 12 amino acids. Germline CDR1 and CDR2: DFQATT and SNEGSKA (reference sequence). V lost 1 base to trimming and J lost 9 bases, with 12 bases between them. The CDR3 region has the DNA TGCAGTGCTAGAGGGGAGGCAGGGCAAGCTTTCTTT. Its translation is CSARGEAGQAFF.

In its sample, this clonotype ranks as medium-sized. V and J are TRBV10-3 and TRBJ2-7; either TRBD1 or TRBD2 may supply D (5 bases each). Germline V gene data show CDR1 as ENHRY and CDR2 as SYGVKD. The CDR3 consists of 15 residues. Between the trimmed V and J ends, which lost 0 bases and 6 bases, there was a span of 15 bases. CDR3 amino acids: CAISESVGSRGEQYF. CDR3 DNA sequence: TGTGCCATCAGTGAGTCGGTTGGCTCGAGGGGCGAGCAGTACTTC.

This clonotype was seen repeatedly, ten times or more. The genes are TRBV7-9 and TRBJ2-5; D gene uncertain. V lost 5 bases and J 4 bases, leaving 17 bases between the germline ends. Germline V gives CDR1 SEHNR, CDR2 FQNEAQ (reference sequence). This CDR3 has 15 amino acids. In DNA form, the CDR3 reads TGTGCCAGCAGCAGCGCACTGGAGTCAAGAGAGACCCAGTACTTC. Translation gives CASSSALESRETQYF.

This clonotype was seen many times. V is TRBV27 and J is TRBJ2-7; D perhaps matches TRBD1 (5 bases). CDR3 length: 12 amino acids. Germline loops: CDR1 MNHEY, CDR2 SMNVEV (reference sequence). The V gene lost 1 base and the J gene lost 5 bases, with 6 bases spanning the gap. The CDR3 sequence: CASSLLGDEQYF. The CDR3 coding sequence is TGTGCCAGCAGTTTATTAGGGGACGAGCAGTACTTC.

This clonotype is medium-sized (0.01 to 0.1%) within its sample. V usage is TRBV3-1 and J usage is TRBJ2-1; perhaps TRBD2 as D (6 bases). Deletions cut 1 base from V and 9 bases from J, with 16 bases between. The CDR3 sequence is 15 residues long. The germline V gene encodes CDR1 LGHDT and CDR2 YNNKEL (reference sequence). CDR3 region: CASSQGWDLTGEQFF. CDR3 bases: TGTGCCAGCAGCCAAGGCTGGGACTTAACGGGTGAGCAGTTCTTC.

This clonotype was observed many times. The rearrangement uses TRBV18 and TRBJ1-2, with 9 bases matching TRBD1. Germline V gives CDR1 KGHSH, CDR2 LQKENI. V lost 3 bases, J lost 4 bases, and 9 bases stayed unmatched. The CDR3 runs 16 residues. CDR3 bases: TGTGCCAGCTCACCGCCCGGGACAGGGCTTGGCTATGGCTACACCTTC. Residues: CASSPPGTGLGYGYTF.

The CDR3, as DNA: TGTGCCAGCGCGGAGTCCCGGGACAGGTTTCCCCAGCATTTT. This gives the protein CASAESRDRFPQHF. The chain uses TRBV18 and TRBJ1-5; 8 nucleotides line up with TRBD1. The CDR3 is 14 residues long. CDR1 and CDR2 (germline): KGHSH, LQKENI. V lost 8 bases to trimming and J lost 10 bases; unmatched junction nucleotides: 13.

The chain links TRBV20-1 to TRBJ2-3; D possibly corresponds to TRBD2 (6 bases). CDR1 and CDR2 (germline): DFQATT, SNEGSKA (reference sequence). This CDR3 region has 14 residues. V was clipped by 2 bases and J by 8 bases, with 17 bases between them. The CDR3 sequence is CSARRDSRVGTQYF. DNA for the CDR3: TGCAGTGCTAGAAGGGACTCACGGGTTGGTACGCAGTATTTT.

This clonotype was observed many times. CDR3: CASSEAPGQAEKLFF. CDR3 DNA: TGTGCCAGCAGTGAAGCGCCCGGACAGGCCGAAAAACTGTTTTTT. V is TRBV6-1 and J is TRBJ1-4, with TRBD1 matching 7 bases. Germline V CDR1 and CDR2: MNHNS, SASEGT. The CDR3 length is 15 residues. V gave up 0 bases and J gave up 8 bases; unmatched junction bases: 6.

This clonotype was detected ten times or more. The rearrangement joins TRBV7-9 to TRBJ2-3; D remains unclear. The germline gives CDR1 SEHNR, CDR2 FQNEAQ (reference sequence). The CDR3 is 14 amino acids. V was clipped by 1 base and J by 6 bases, with 11 bases between them. CDR3 DNA sequence: TGTGCCAGCAGCTTAGACAGCCAGGCGGATACGCAGTATTTT. Its translation is CASSLDSQADTQYF.

There are a few counts of this clonotype. This rearrangement joins TRBV27 to TRBJ2-5; no firm D call. Germline V gene sequence: CDR1 MNHEY, CDR2 SMNVEV (reference sequence). Trimming shortened V by 4 bases and J by 5 bases, and 8 bases separated the two germline ends. The CDR3 runs to 12 residues. In DNA, the CDR3 is TGTGCCAGCAGTTCCTCCAGGGAGACCCAGTACTTC. This encodes CASSSSRETQYF.

This clonotype was observed many times. The chain employs TRBV28 and TRBJ2-2; D gene ambiguous. The length of the CDR3 is 15 residues. V shed 6 bases and J shed 6 bases, with 17 bases lying between them. Germline assignment: CDR1 MDHEN and CDR2 SYDVKM. CDR3 in amino acids: CASSPGMAPAGELFF. Here the CDR3 DNA reads TGTGCCAGCAGCCCCGGAATGGCACCAGCCGGGGAGCTGTTTTTT.

This clonotype has at least ten counts. V is TRBV3-1 and J is TRBJ2-6, with TRBD1 as a possible D gene (5 bases). This CDR3 spans 17 amino acids. V gave up 5 bases and J gave up 0 bases, with 14 bases separating them. Germline CDR1 and CDR2: LGHDT and YNNKEL (reference sequence). CDR3 in amino acids: CASSRGPPSSGANVLTF. The CDR3 DNA reads TGTGCCAGCAGCAGGGGCCCCCCTTCCTCTGGGGCCAACGTCCTGACTTTC.

This clonotype has ten or more counts. The chain joins TRBV20-1 to TRBJ2-1; the D gene could be TRBD1 or TRBD2 (5 bases each). Germline-derived CDR1 and CDR2 are DFQATT and SNEGSKA (reference sequence). Deletions cut 0 bases from V and 10 bases from J, with 13 bases between. The CDR3 is 13 residues long. The CDR3 sequence: CSARDLWGYEQFF. In DNA, the CDR3 is TGCAGTGCTAGAGATCTCTGGGGGTACGAGCAGTTCTTC.

The sample holds many counts of this clonotype. The rearrangement links TRBV20-1 to TRBJ1-5; D is unresolved. The CDR3 loop spans 15 amino acids. In germline, CDR1 is DFQATT, CDR2 SNEGSKA (reference sequence). The V end was cut by 3 bases, the J end by 0 bases, with 12 bases between. The CDR3 sequence: CSASVEILSNQPQHF. The CDR3 coding sequence is TGCAGTGCTAGTGTGGAGATCCTTAGCAATCAGCCCCAGCATTTT.

There are many counts of this clonotype. The V and J genes are TRBV6-5 and TRBJ2-1; D uncertain. CDR3 size: 14 residues. V was pared by 6 bases and J by 7 bases, with 16 bases between. Germline V gene lookup returns CDR1 MNHEY and CDR2 SVGAGI. Here the CDR3 DNA reads TGTGCCAGCAGCCCGGTAGCCCGAGCAAATGAGCAGTTCTTC. Protein: CASSPVARANEQFF.

This clonotype was counted many times. J is TRBJ2-7 and V is TRBV10-3; 7 bases fit TRBD1. The CDR3 consists of 15 residues. J was trimmed by 1 base and V by 5 bases; bases with no gene match: 8. CDR1 is ENHRY and CDR2 is SYGVKD in the germline V gene. Here the CDR3 reads CAISRGQDLSYEQYF. The CDR3 nucleotides are TGTGCCATCAGTCGCGGACAGGATCTTTCCTACGAGCAGTACTTC.

In this sample, this clonotype turned up many times. The J gene is TRBJ1-5, the V gene TRBV7-9, with D possibly TRBD1 on 6 matching bases. The CDR3 has 15 amino acids. V was clipped by 5 bases and J by 4 bases, with 15 bases between them. Germline loops: CDR1 SEHNR, CDR2 FQNEAQ (reference sequence). The CDR3 DNA is TGTGCCAGCAGCCCACTCGGGGGCCTTAATCAGCCCCAGCATTTT. It yields the protein CASSPLGGLNQPQHF.

Many counts were recorded for this clonotype. CDR3 amino acids: CASSSSGQRSGNTIYF. In DNA form, the CDR3 reads TGCGCCAGCAGCTCCTCGGGACAGCGCTCTGGAAACACCATATATTTT. The V and J genes are TRBV5-1 and TRBJ1-3; 7 nucleotides agree with TRBD1. The CDR3 totals 16 residues. The germline gives CDR1 SGHRS, CDR2 YFSETQ. V shed 3 bases and J 0 bases; nucleotides not matched to a gene: 6.

This clonotype was detected ten times or more. V and J are TRBV29-1 and TRBJ1-1; TRBD1 agrees at 11 bases. Per germline, CDR1 SQVTM and CDR2 ANQGSEA. V lost 7 bases, J lost 4 bases, and 8 bases stayed unmatched. The CDR3 has 14 amino acids. The CDR3 region has the DNA TGCAGCGGCGGGGCCGGGACAGGGGGCACTGAAGCTTTCTTT. It encodes CSGGAGTGGTEAFF.

This clonotype has only a few counts. The chain uses TRBV6-1 and TRBJ1-2; 7 bases align to TRBD1. The CDR3 is 12 amino acids. From germline, CDR1 is MNHNS and CDR2 SASEGT. Trimming took 4 bases from V and 4 from J; bases not matched to a gene: 0. The CDR3 protein is CASSGQGYGYTF. The DNA for the CDR3 is TGTGCCAGCAGTGGACAGGGCTATGGCTACACCTTC.

The sample holds many counts of this clonotype. The chain uses TRBV7-2 and TRBJ1-5; D call uncertain. The CDR3 covers 16 residues. Germline values: CDR1 SGHTA, CDR2 FQGNSA. Trimming took 1 base from V and 0 from J, leaving 10 bases between them. CDR3 residues: CASSLDQAYSNQPQHF. The CDR3 DNA reads as TGTGCCAGCAGCTTAGATCAGGCCTATAGCAATCAGCCCCAGCATTTT. Full variable domain (remainder filled in from reference TRBV7-2 and TRBJ1-5): GAGVSQSPSNKVTEKGKDVELRCDPISGHTALYWYRQSLGQGLEFLIYFQGNSAPDKSGLPSDRFSAERTGGSVSTLTIQRTQQEDSAVYLCASSLDQAYSNQPQHFGDGTRLSIL.

The V call is TRBV12-3 or TRBV12-4, the J call TRBJ2-7, with a weak D call TRBD1 (6 bases). Trimming removed 3 bases from V and 6 bases from J, with 12 bases in between. The length of the CDR3 is 13 residues. The DNA for the CDR3 is TGTGCCAGCAGTTTTGGGACAAAATCCGAGCAGTACTTC. Encoded protein: CASSFGTKSEQYF.

This clonotype was seen ten or more times. The chain is built from TRBV5-1 and TRBJ2-2; no firm D call. The V end lost 2 bases, the J end lost 2 bases, and 13 bases lay between the germline ends. CDR1 is SGHRS and CDR2 is YFSETQ in the germline V gene. This CDR3 comprises 16 residues. CDR3 bases: TGCGCCAGCAGCTTTACGCCAGGTACCAACACCGGGGAGCTGTTTTTT. Residues: CASSFTPGTNTGELFF.